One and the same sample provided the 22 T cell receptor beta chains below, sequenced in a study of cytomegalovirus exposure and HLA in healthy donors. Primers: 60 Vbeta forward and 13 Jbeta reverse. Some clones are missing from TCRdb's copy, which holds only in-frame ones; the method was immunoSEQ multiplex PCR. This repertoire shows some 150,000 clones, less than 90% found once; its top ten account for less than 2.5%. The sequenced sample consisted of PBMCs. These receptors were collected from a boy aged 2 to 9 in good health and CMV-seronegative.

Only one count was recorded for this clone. CDR3 nucleotides: TGCAGCGTTGGAGGGGGGGCATCGGGCTACGAGCAGTACTTC. It is translated as CSVGGGASGYEQYF. The gene calls are TRBV29-1 and TRBJ2-7; maybe TRBD2 (7 bases). The CDR3 covers 14 residues. Germline V CDR1 and CDR2: SQVTM, ANQGSEA. The V end was cut by 4 bases, the J end by 3 bases, with 16 bases between.

CDR3 sequence: CASSLIGGAGNTEAFF. The CDR3 region has the DNA TGTGCCAGCAGCTTAATAGGGGGGGCTGGGAACACTGAAGCTTTCTTT. The chain employs TRBV7-6 and TRBJ1-1; TRBD1 is a possible D gene (6 bases). This CDR3 spans 16 amino acids. Germline V lookup: CDR1 SGHVS, CDR2 FNYEAQ. V dropped 2 bases and J dropped 1 base, with 14 bases sitting between them.

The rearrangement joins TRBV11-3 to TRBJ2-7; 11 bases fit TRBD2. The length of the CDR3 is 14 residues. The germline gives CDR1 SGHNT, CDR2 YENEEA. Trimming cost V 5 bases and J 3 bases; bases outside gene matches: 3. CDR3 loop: CASSETSGIYEQYF. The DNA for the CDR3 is TGTGCCAGCAGCGAGACTAGCGGGATCTACGAGCAGTACTTC.

The CDR3 loop reads CASSFATGFDAEAFF. DNA for the CDR3: TGTGCCAGCAGTTTCGCGACAGGGTTTGATGCTGAAGCTTTCTTT. This chain connects TRBV6-5 to TRBJ1-1, with TRBD1 matching over 7 bases. This CDR3 comprises 15 residues. Trimming cost V 4 bases and J 6 bases; bases outside gene matches: 11. CDR1 and CDR2 (germline): MNHEY, SVGAGI.

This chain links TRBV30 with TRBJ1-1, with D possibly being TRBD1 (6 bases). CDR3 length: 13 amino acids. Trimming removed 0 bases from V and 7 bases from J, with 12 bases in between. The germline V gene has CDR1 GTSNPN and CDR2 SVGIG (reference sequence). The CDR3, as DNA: TGTGCCTGGAGTGTACGCAGGGGATATGAAGCTTTCTTT. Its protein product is CAWSVRRGYEAFF.

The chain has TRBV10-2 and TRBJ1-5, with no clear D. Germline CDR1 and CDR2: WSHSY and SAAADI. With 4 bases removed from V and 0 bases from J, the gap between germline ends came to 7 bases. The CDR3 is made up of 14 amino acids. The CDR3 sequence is CASSGAPSNQPQHF. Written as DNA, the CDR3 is TGCGCCAGCAGTGGGGCCCCTAGCAATCAGCCCCAGCATTTT.

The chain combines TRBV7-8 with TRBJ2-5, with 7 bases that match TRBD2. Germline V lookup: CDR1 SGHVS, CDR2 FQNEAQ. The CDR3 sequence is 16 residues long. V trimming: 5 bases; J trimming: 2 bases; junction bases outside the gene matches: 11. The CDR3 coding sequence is TGTGCCAGCAGCCACTACGGCGTGGGAGGGCAAGAGACCCAGTACTTC. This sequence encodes CASSHYGVGGQETQYF.

DNA of the CDR3: TGTGCCAGCAGTTTATATGGGGTGGGGACAGGTACTTATATCCAGCCCCAGCATTTT. As protein: CASSLYGVGTGTYIQPQHF. The rearrangement joins TRBV28 to TRBJ1-5; TRBD1 aligns across 8 bases. After removal of 1 base from V and 7 bases from J, the junction contained 18 bases not matched to a gene. This CDR3 comprises 19 residues. Looked up from germline, CDR1 is MDHEN and CDR2 is SYDVKM.

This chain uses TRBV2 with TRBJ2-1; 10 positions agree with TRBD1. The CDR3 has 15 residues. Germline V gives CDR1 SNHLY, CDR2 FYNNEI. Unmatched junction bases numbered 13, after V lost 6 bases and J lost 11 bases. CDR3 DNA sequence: TGTGCCAGCAGGGAAAGAACGACAGGGGGCTTGAAGCAGTTCTTC. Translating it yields CASRERTTGGLKQFF.

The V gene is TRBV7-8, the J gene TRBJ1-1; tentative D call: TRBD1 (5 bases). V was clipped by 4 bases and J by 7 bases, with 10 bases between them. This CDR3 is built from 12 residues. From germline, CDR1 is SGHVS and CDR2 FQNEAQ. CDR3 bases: TGTGCCAGCAGCTCCGGAGGGGATGAAGCTTTCTTT. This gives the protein CASSSGGDEAFF.

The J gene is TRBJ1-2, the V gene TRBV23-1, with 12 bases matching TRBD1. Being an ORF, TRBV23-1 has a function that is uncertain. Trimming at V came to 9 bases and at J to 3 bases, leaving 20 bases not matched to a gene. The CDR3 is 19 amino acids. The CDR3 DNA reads TGCGCCAGTTTCATATTTCGGGACAGGGGGCAGAGATATTACTATGGCTACACCTTC. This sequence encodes CASFIFRDRGQRYYYGYTF.

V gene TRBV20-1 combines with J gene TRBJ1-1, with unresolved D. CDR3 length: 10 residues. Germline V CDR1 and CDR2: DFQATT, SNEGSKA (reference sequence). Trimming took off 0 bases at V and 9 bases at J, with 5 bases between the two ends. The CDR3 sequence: CSARDQKAFF. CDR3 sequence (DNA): TGCAGTGCTAGAGATCAGAAAGCTTTCTTT.

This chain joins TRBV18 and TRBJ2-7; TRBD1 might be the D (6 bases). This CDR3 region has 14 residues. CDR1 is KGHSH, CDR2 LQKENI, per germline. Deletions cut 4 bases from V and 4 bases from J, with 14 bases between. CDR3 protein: CASSRQVGFYEQYF. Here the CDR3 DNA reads TGTGCCAGCTCACGACAGGTCGGCTTTTACGAGCAGTACTTC. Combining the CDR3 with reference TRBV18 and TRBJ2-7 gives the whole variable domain NAGVMQNPRHLVRRRGQEARLRCSPMKGHSHVYWYRQLPEEGLKFMVYLQKENIIDESGMPKERFSAEFPKEGPSILRIQQVVRGDSAAYFCASSRQVGFYEQYFGPGTRLTVT.

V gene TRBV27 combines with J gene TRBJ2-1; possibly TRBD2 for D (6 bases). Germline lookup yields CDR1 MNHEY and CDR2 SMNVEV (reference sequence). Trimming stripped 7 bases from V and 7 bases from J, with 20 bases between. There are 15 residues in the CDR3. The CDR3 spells CASIRTGLPYNEQFF. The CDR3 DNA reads TGTGCCAGCATAAGAACAGGACTACCTTATAATGAGCAGTTCTTC.

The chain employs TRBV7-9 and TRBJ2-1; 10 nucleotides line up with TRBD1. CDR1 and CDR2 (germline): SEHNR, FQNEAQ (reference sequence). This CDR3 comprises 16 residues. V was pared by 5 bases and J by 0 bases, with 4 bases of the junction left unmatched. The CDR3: CASSTGTGASYNEQFF. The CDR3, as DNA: TGTGCCAGCAGCACCGGGACAGGGGCCTCCTACAATGAGCAGTTCTTC.

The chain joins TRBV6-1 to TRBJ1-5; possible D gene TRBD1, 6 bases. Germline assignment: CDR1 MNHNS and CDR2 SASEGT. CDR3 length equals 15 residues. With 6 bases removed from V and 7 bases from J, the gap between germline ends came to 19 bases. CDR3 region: CASRKGGAGSQPQHF. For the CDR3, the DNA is TGTGCCAGCAGGAAGGGGGGGGCAGGGAGCCAGCCCCAGCATTTT.

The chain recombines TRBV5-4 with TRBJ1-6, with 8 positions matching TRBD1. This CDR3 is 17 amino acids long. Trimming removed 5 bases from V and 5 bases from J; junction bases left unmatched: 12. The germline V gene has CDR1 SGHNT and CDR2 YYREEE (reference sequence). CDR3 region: CASSIFGQGFHNSPLHF. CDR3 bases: TGTGCCAGCAGTATCTTCGGACAGGGTTTTCATAATTCACCCCTCCACTTT.

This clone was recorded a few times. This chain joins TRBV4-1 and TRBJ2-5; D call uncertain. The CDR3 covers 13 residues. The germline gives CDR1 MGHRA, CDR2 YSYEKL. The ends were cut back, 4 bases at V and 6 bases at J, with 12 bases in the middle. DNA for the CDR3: TGCGCCAGCAGCCTTACTTTATTCCAGACCCAGTACTTC. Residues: CASSLTLFQTQYF.

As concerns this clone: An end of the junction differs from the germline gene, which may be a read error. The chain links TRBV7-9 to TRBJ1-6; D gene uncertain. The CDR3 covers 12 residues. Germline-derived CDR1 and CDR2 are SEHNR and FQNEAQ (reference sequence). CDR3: CSSSISAGPLHF. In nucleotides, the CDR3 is TGTTCCAGCAGCATCTCGGCGGGTCCCCTCCACTTT.

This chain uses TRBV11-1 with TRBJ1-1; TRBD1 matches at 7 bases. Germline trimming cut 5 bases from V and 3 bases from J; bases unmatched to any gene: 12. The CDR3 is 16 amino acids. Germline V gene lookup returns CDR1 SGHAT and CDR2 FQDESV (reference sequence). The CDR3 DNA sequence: TGTGCCAGCAGCCTGCGAGTGGACAGGTTGTACACTGAAGCTTTCTTT. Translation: CASSLRVDRLYTEAFF.

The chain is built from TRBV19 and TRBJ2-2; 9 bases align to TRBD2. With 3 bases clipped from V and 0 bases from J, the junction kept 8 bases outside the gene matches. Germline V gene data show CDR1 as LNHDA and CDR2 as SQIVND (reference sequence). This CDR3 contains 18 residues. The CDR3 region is CASSIRAGGITNTGELFF. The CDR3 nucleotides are TGTGCCAGTAGTATCAGAGCGGGGGGAATAACGAACACCGGGGAGCTGTTTTTT. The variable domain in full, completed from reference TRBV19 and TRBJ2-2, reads DGGITQSPKYLFRKEGQNVTLSCEQNLNHDAMYWYRQDPGQGLRLIYYSQIVNDFQKGDIAEGYSVSREKKESFPLTVTSAQKNPTAFYLCASSIRAGGITNTGELFFGEGSRLTVL.

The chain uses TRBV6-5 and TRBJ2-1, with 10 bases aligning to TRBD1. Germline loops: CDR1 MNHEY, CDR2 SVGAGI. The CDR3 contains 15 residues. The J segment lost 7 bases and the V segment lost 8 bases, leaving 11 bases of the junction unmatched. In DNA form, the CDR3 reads TGTGCCAGCGCGGATCCGGGACAGGGGTGGAATGAGCAGTTCTTC. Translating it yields CASADPGQGWNEQFF.